A single sample gave rise to the 2 T cell receptor beta chains below, sequenced in a study of cytomegalovirus exposure and HLA in healthy donors (dated by TCRdb to about 2017). Libraries were built with the immunoSEQ multiplex PCR assay. A mixture of 60 forward primers for TCR Vbeta segments and 13 reverse primers for TCR Jbeta segments was used in the multiplex PCR. This is the immuneACCESS table as TCRdb keeps it, with only in-frame sequences that have V and J called. A part of the clones is gone; compared with another copy, unresolved V genes explain less than half, and the rest is unexplained. The sample yields approximately 140,000 clones; 65% to 90% were counted once. Less than 3% of the sample belongs to the ten largest clones. Sequenced sample: PBMCs. These receptors were collected from a man in his fifties or sixties in good health and CMV-seronegative.

This chain joins TRBV5-4 and TRBJ2-1; 10 bases align to TRBD2. The CDR3 loop spans 16 amino acids. V gave up 1 base and J gave up 13 bases; unmatched junction bases: 14. CDR1 is SGHNT and CDR2 is YYREEE in the germline V gene (reference sequence). The CDR3, as DNA: TGTGCCAGCAGCTTGCAGCCTAGCGGGGGCGTTAGGGATCAGTTCTTC. It codes for CASSLQPSGGVRDQFF.

J is TRBJ2-7 and V is TRBV7-6, with 8 positions matching TRBD2. With V trimmed by 3 bases and J by 0 bases, 4 bases remained unmatched. The CDR3 is made up of 15 amino acids. Germline V gene lookup returns CDR1 SGHVS and CDR2 FNYEAQ. The CDR3: CASSLGRGDSYEQYF. The CDR3, as DNA: TGTGCCAGCAGCTTGGGGCGGGGGGACTCCTACGAGCAGTACTTC.